One sample yielded the 26 T cell receptor beta chains listed below, sequenced in a study of CD8+CD57+ T cells in acquired aplastic anemia. CDR3 and TCR beta VDJ profiling relied on a genomic DNA template. TCRdb ran MiXCR on the reads and lists one entry per CDR3 protein. The table has under 150,000 distinct CDR3 sequences, 40% seen once. Only patients with CD8+CD57+ cell expansion on flow cytometry were chosen for sequencing. Sequenced sample: sorted CD4+, CD8+, or CD8+CD57+ T cells (not recorded which) from PBMCs. The receptor set was obtained from a human donor with aplastic anemia.

This clonotype was seen ten or more times. The J gene is TRBJ1-5, the V gene TRBV20-1; a weak D match, TRBD1 (5 bases). The CDR3 loop spans 12 amino acids. Trimming shortened V by 3 bases and J by 6 bases, and 9 bases separated the two germline ends. The germline CDR1 and CDR2 sequences are DFQATT and SNEGSKA (reference sequence). The CDR3 region has the DNA TGCAGTGCTAGTAGAAGGGGTCAGCCCCAGCATTTT. Amino acid sequence: CSASRRGQPQHF.

This clonotype was counted many times. V gene TRBV6-2 or TRBV6-3 combines with J gene TRBJ1-3, with D maybe TRBD1 (5 bases). The CDR3 contains 14 residues. With 8 bases removed from V and 0 bases from J, the gap between germline ends came to 11 bases. Germline V CDR1 and CDR2: MNHEY, SVGEGT. The chain's CDR3 is CASQDTSSGNTIYF. The CDR3 DNA reads TGTGCCAGCCAGGACACCAGCTCTGGAAACACCATATATTTT.

This clonotype was found many times. The chain couples TRBV10-3 to TRBJ1-4; D perhaps matches TRBD1 (5 bases). Per germline, CDR1 ENHRY and CDR2 SYGVKD. The CDR3 has 12 amino acids. V was cut by 0 bases and J by 10 bases, with 6 bases left in between. The CDR3 DNA sequence: TGTGCCATCAGTGAGTCAAGGGGAAAACTGTTTTTT. It encodes CAISESRGKLFF.

Many counts were recorded for this clonotype. V gene TRBV5-1 combines with J gene TRBJ1-1, with D possibly being TRBD1 (6 bases). Germline CDR1 is SGHRS and CDR2 is YFSETQ. The CDR3 consists of 14 residues. V lost 3 bases and J 5 bases, leaving 14 bases between the germline ends. The CDR3 bases are TGCGCCAGCAGCTGGGCACAGGGAGGAACTGAAGCTTTCTTT. This sequence encodes CASSWAQGGTEAFF. The whole variable domain, remainder taken from reference TRBV5-1 and TRBJ1-1, is KAGVTQTPRYLIKTRGQQVTLSCSPISGHRSVSWYQQTPGQGLQFLFEYFSETQRNKGNFPGRFSGRQFSNSRSEMNVSTLELGDSALYLCASSWAQGGTEAFFGQGTRLTVV.

The chain has TRBV2 and TRBJ2-5, with D possibly TRBD2 on 6 matching bases. The CDR3 runs 13 residues. V was pared by 8 bases and J by 1 base, with 11 bases between. From germline, CDR1 is SNHLY and CDR2 FYNNEI. The CDR3 DNA is TGTGCCAGCCTCCGGGACTTCCAAGAGACCCAGTACTTC. This translates into CASLRDFQETQYF.

Many counts were recorded for this clonotype. One base away lies a much larger clone, so this may be a sequencing read error. The rearrangement uses TRBV7-2 and TRBJ2-7; 7 bases match TRBD1. V shed 5 bases and J 3 bases; nucleotides not matched to a gene: 7. The CDR3 extends over 14 amino acids. Looked up from germline, CDR1 is SGHTA and CDR2 is FQGNSA. The CDR3 is CASSRSGQYYEQYF. The CDR3 bases are TGTGCCAGCAGCCGATCGGGACAGTACTACGAGCAGTACTTC.

In this sample, this clonotype turned up many times. The V and J genes are TRBV24-1 and TRBJ2-7; 8 bases line up with TRBD1. Germline CDR1 and CDR2: KGHDR and SFDVKD. CDR3 size: 12 residues. The trim removed 0 bases at V and 11 bases at J, leaving 2 bases unmatched. CDR3 sequence (DNA): TGTGCCACCAGTGATTTGACAGGGGGAAAGTACTTC. As protein: CATSDLTGGKYF.

This clonotype was found many times. The chain uses TRBV6-1 and TRBJ1-6, with unresolved D. CDR3 size: 13 residues. The germline gives CDR1 MNHNS, CDR2 SASEGT. V was pared by 0 bases and J by 14 bases, with 11 bases between. This chain's CDR3 is CASSEAGARSLHF. In DNA, the CDR3 is TGTGCCAGCAGTGAAGCGGGTGCGAGGTCCCTCCACTTT.

This clonotype has a count of ten or more. This chain connects TRBV5-5 to TRBJ2-7; D is uncertain. Germline V lookup: CDR1 SGHKS, CDR2 YYEKEE (reference sequence). This CDR3 has 15 residues. The V end was cut by 4 bases, the J end by 2 bases, with 16 bases between. In DNA, the CDR3 is TGTGCCAGCAGCCCCGTGTTCGAGATAACCTACGAGCAGTACTTC. Amino acids: CASSPVFEITYEQYF.

This clonotype has a count of ten or more. This chain uses TRBV10-2 with TRBJ1-5; no clear D gene. V was cut by 3 bases and J by 4 bases, with 7 bases left in between. Germline V CDR1 and CDR2: WSHSY, SAAADI. The length of the CDR3 is 13 residues. The CDR3 here is CASSDGLNQPQHF. The CDR3 region has the DNA TGCGCCAGCAGTGACGGCTTAAATCAGCCCCAGCATTTT.

Many counts were recorded for this clonotype. This chain links TRBV28 with TRBJ2-7, with 8 bases lining up with TRBD1. CDR1 and CDR2 from the germline V gene are MDHEN and SYDVKM. The CDR3 length is 15 residues. After removal of 5 bases from V and 2 bases from J, the junction contained 8 bases not matched to a gene. The CDR3 loop is CASSPPGDRTYEQYF. For the CDR3, the DNA is TGTGCCAGCAGTCCGCCGGGGGACAGGACCTACGAGCAGTACTTC.

CDR3 DNA sequence: TGTGCCACCAGTGATGACAGGGGTGGTCAGCCCCAGCATTTT. As protein: CATSDDRGGQPQHF. The chain joins TRBV24-1 to TRBJ1-5, with 8 bases fitting TRBD1. CDR3 length equals 14 residues. CDR1 and CDR2 from the germline V gene are KGHDR and SFDVKD. J was trimmed by 6 bases and V by 3 bases; bases with no gene match: 3.

At least ten counts were recorded for this clonotype. This chain connects TRBV5-1 to TRBJ1-2, with 10 bases lining up with TRBD1. V lost 0 bases and J lost 7; bases outside the gene matches: 3. The V gene's germline CDR1 is SGHRS and CDR2 YFSETQ. The CDR3 is 14 residues long. CDR3 bases: TGCGCCAGCAGCTTGGGGGACAGGGGCTCTGGCTACACCTTC. Translating it yields CASSLGDRGSGYTF.

The V and J genes are TRBV10-3 and TRBJ2-3; D uncertain. Trimming took off 4 bases at V and 3 bases at J, with 14 bases between the two ends. Germline assignment: CDR1 ENHRY and CDR2 SYGVKD. This CDR3 contains 15 residues. The CDR3 bases are TGTGCCATCAGTGTAGAAGGGATGGGGACAGATACGCAGTATTTT. Amino acids: CAISVEGMGTDTQYF.

This clonotype was seen repeatedly, ten times or more. V gene TRBV5-4 combines with J gene TRBJ2-6; D unresolved. V lost 0 bases to trimming and J lost 4 bases, with 8 bases between them. The length of the CDR3 is 15 residues. In germline, CDR1 is SGHNT, CDR2 YYREEE (reference sequence). CDR3 DNA sequence: TGTGCCAGCAGCTTGGGAGACGGGGGGGCCAACGTCCTGACTTTC. It yields the protein CASSLGDGGANVLTF.

There are a few counts of this clonotype. This likely comes from a read error, as the CDR3 has no conserved phenylalanine or tryptophan at its end. The CDR3 nucleotides are TGTGCCACCTGCAGAGAAGGAGGTAGCAATCAGCCCCAGCATTCT. Residues: CATCREGGSNQPQHS. The chain combines TRBV15 with TRBJ1-5; no clear D gene. Germline-derived CDR1 and CDR2 are LNHNV and YYDKDF (reference sequence). CDR3 length equals 15 residues.

The CDR3: CASSQDWDTEAFF. CDR3 DNA: TGTGCCAGCAGCCAGGACTGGGACACTGAAGCTTTCTTT. V usage is TRBV9 and J usage is TRBJ1-1; D is undetermined. This CDR3 contains 13 residues. V was shortened by 4 bases and J by 3 bases, with 10 bases between the two germline ends. The V gene's germline CDR1 is SGDLS and CDR2 YYNGEE.

This clonotype was picked up one time. The chain recombines TRBV19 with TRBJ1-1; D is unresolved. The CDR3 is 15 residues long. V lost 6 bases and J lost 0, with 14 bases in between. The germline CDR1 and CDR2 sequences are LNHDA and SQIVND (reference sequence). CDR3 amino acids: CASRWTLGLNTEAFF. CDR3 DNA: TGTGCCAGTAGGTGGACCCTCGGGCTGAACACTGAAGCTTTCTTT. The variable domain in full, with the rest retrieved from reference TRBV19 and TRBJ1-1, is DGGITQSPKYLFRKEGQNVTLSCEQNLNHDAMYWYRQDPGQGLRLIYYSQIVNDFQKGDIAEGYSVSREKKESFPLTVTSAQKNPTAFYLCASRWTLGLNTEAFFGQGTRLTVV.

This chain joins TRBV10-3 and TRBJ2-7, with D unclear. Germline V gives CDR1 ENHRY, CDR2 SYGVKD. The CDR3 is 15 amino acids. Trimming removed 6 bases from V and 1 base from J, with 16 bases in between. CDR3 sequence (DNA): TGTGCCATCAGCGAGATGGATCCCCCTTCCTACGAGCAGTACTTC. It is translated as CAISEMDPPSYEQYF.

This clonotype was seen only a few times. J is TRBJ1-5 and V is TRBV18; D may be TRBD1 (5 bases). The V gene lost 2 bases and the J gene lost 7 bases, with 15 bases spanning the gap. CDR1 and CDR2 from the germline V gene are KGHSH and LQKENI. There are 15 residues in the CDR3. This CDR3 is CASSPMGPGGQPQHF. CDR3 sequence (DNA): TGTGCCAGCTCACCAATGGGACCGGGGGGGCAGCCCCAGCATTTT.

This rearrangement joins TRBV19 to TRBJ1-1; D might be TRBD1 (5 bases). The CDR3 has 13 residues. The ends were cut back, 1 base at V and 10 bases at J, with 13 bases in the middle. Germline lookup yields CDR1 LNHDA and CDR2 SQIVND (reference sequence). The chain's CDR3 is CASSIGRGGGAFF. The CDR3 DNA follows: TGTGCCAGTAGTATAGGACGGGGCGGTGGAGCTTTCTTT.

V and J are TRBV7-9 and TRBJ1-2, with D tentatively TRBD1 (5 bases). The CDR3 extends over 13 amino acids. Germline CDR1 and CDR2: SEHNR and FQNEAQ (reference sequence). V gave up 6 bases and J gave up 7 bases, with 15 bases separating them. The CDR3 reads CASRQGVISGYTF. CDR3 in DNA: TGTGCCAGCAGACAAGGGGTTATCAGTGGCTACACCTTC.

The CDR3 is CASTPYRVHTEAFF. DNA of the CDR3: TGTGCCAGCACGCCCTACAGGGTTCACACTGAAGCTTTCTTT. This chain links TRBV6-2 or TRBV6-3 with TRBJ1-1; D is possibly TRBD1 (6 bases). The CDR3 has 14 amino acids. The ends were cut back, 7 bases at V and 3 bases at J, with 15 bases in the middle. The germline gives CDR1 MNHEY, CDR2 SVGEGT.

The V and J genes are TRBV7-2 and TRBJ2-7; D is ambiguous. Trimming removed 1 base from V and 12 bases from J, with 13 bases in between. Germline CDR1 is SGHTA and CDR2 is FQGNSA. CDR3 length: 12 amino acids. The CDR3 DNA follows: TGTGCCAGCAGCTTAGAAACGGTAGTCCGGTACTTC. Its protein is CASSLETVVRYF.

This clonotype was seen repeatedly, ten times or more. V and J are TRBV4-2 and TRBJ2-7; TRBD2 agrees at 8 bases. CDR1 is LGHNA and CDR2 is YNFKEQ in the germline V gene. The CDR3 has 15 residues. V lost 0 bases and J lost 3; bases outside the gene matches: 4. The CDR3 DNA is TGTGCCAGCAGCCAAGAAGCGGGGGAAGGCTACGAGCAGTACTTC. Amino acids: CASSQEAGEGYEQYF.

Ten or more counts support this clonotype. The chain recombines TRBV11-3 with TRBJ2-1; tentative D call: TRBD2 (6 bases). Looked up from germline, CDR1 is SGHNT and CDR2 is YENEEA. The CDR3 contains 16 residues. V lost 0 bases to trimming and J lost 7 bases, with 16 bases between them. The CDR3 coding sequence is TGTGCCAGCAGCTTAGACCCGACTAGGGGTCTGAATGAGCAGTTCTTC. The encoded protein is CASSLDPTRGLNEQFF.